The 17 T cell receptor beta chains in this list originate from one sample, sequenced in a study of a mutant IDH1 vaccine in newly diagnosed glioma. Generated by immunoSEQ multiplex PCR, the TCRdb table keeps only in-frame clones and is missing some. This table holds over 75,000 clones, around 80% found once. Time point of the sample: baseline, week 1 (first vaccination visit). Treatment here: pre-vaccination baseline after standard-of-care therapy. The source material was PBMCs, sampled from a glioma patient treated with radiotherapy, temozolomide or both. The receptor set was obtained from a middle-aged man with glioma.

The chain carries TRBV5-1 and TRBJ2-3; no reliable D call. The CDR3 consists of 17 residues. Germline CDR1 SGHRS, CDR2 YFSETQ. Trimming cost V 3 bases and J 4 bases, with 21 bases left between them. DNA for the CDR3: TGCGCCAGCAGCTCGGTCCTAGTAGCACCCTCTGCAGATACGCAGTATTTT. Amino acid sequence: CASSSVLVAPSADTQYF.

The chain links TRBV30 to TRBJ2-2; TRBD2 aligns across 7 bases. From germline, CDR1 is GTSNPN and CDR2 SVGIG (reference sequence). The CDR3 covers 16 residues. V shed 0 bases and J 0 bases; nucleotides not matched to a gene: 4. The CDR3 reads CAWSVLGLANTGELFF. The DNA for the CDR3 is TGTGCCTGGAGTGTACTCGGACTAGCGAACACCGGGGAGCTGTTTTTT.

The chain employs TRBV5-1 and TRBJ1-2, with a possible D match to TRBD1 (6 bases). This CDR3 contains 14 residues. The V end was cut by 5 bases, the J end by 4 bases, with 15 bases between. Germline CDR1 reads SGHRS; CDR2 reads YFSETQ. CDR3 nucleotides: TGCGCCAGCAGGCCCCAGGGGATCACCTATGGCTACACCTTC. Translation gives CASRPQGITYGYTF.

The chain joins TRBV21-1 to TRBJ1-6. TRBV21-1 is a pseudogene locus. The CDR3 spans 15 residues. CDR3 in DNA: TGTGCCAGGGAGGAACAGGACGAACACAATTCACCCCTCCACTTT. Translated: CAREEQDEHNSPLHF.

The genes are TRBV7-2 and TRBJ2-1; D possibly uses TRBD1 or TRBD2 (6 bases each). From germline, CDR1 is SGHTA and CDR2 FQGNSA. This CDR3 contains 17 residues. V lost 4 bases, J lost 7 bases, and 23 bases lay in between. This CDR3 is CASSSSRTVRGGNEQFF. CDR3 nucleotides: TGTGCCAGCAGCTCCTCCAGAACGGTACGAGGGGGGAATGAGCAGTTCTTC.

The chain carries TRBV7-2 and TRBJ2-7, with D tentatively TRBD1 (6 bases). The CDR3 runs 14 residues. Germline V gene sequence: CDR1 SGHTA, CDR2 FQGNSA. V dropped 3 bases and J dropped 2 bases, with 11 bases sitting between them. The CDR3 sequence is CASSLDPGAYEQYF. The CDR3 bases are TGTGCCAGCAGCTTGGACCCAGGGGCCTACGAGCAGTACTTC.

The CDR3 loop is CASSVSGGDQETQYF. The CDR3 DNA sequence: TGTGCCAGCAGCGTAAGCGGGGGGGACCAAGAGACCCAGTACTTC. The chain recombines TRBV9 with TRBJ2-5; 10 nucleotides align to TRBD2. CDR3 length equals 15 residues. Per the germline V gene, CDR1 is SGDLS and CDR2 is YYNGEE. The junction had 0 bases not matched to a gene; V was cut back by 1 base and J by 0 bases.

The rearrangement uses TRBV5-1 and TRBJ2-7, with 7 bases that match TRBD1. V shed 1 base and J 2 bases; nucleotides not matched to a gene: 6. This CDR3 is built from 15 residues. Per the germline V gene, CDR1 is SGHRS and CDR2 is YFSETQ. The CDR3 loop is CASSLSQGVPYEQYF. CDR3 DNA: TGCGCCAGCAGCTTGAGTCAGGGGGTACCCTACGAGCAGTACTTC.

The chain uses TRBV7-3 and TRBJ1-2; 8 bases fit TRBD1. J lost 5 bases, V lost 6 bases, and 17 bases had no gene match. The CDR3 covers 17 residues. In germline, CDR1 is SGHTA, CDR2 FQGTGA. CDR3 sequence reads: CASRPISRDRRGYGYTF. The CDR3 bases are TGTGCCAGCAGGCCTATATCACGGGACAGGCGCGGGTATGGCTACACCTTC. Based on the CDR3 plus reference TRBV7-3 and TRBJ1-2, the full variable domain is GAGVSQTPSNKVTEKGKYVELRCDPISGHTALYWYRQSLGQGPEFLIYFQGTGAADDSGLPNDRFFAVRPEGSVSTLKIQRTERGDSAVYLCASRPISRDRRGYGYTFGSGTRLTVV.

The rearrangement uses TRBV5-4 and TRBJ2-3; unclear D gene. Germline CDR1 SGHNT, CDR2 YYREEE (reference sequence). V was shortened by 4 bases and J by 3 bases, with 3 bases between the two germline ends. The CDR3 consists of 11 residues. CDR3 sequence (DNA): TGTGCCAGCAGCAAAACAGATACGCAGTATTTT. Translated: CASSKTDTQYF.

The DNA for the CDR3 is TGTGCCAGCAGTTCTAAATGGCCTGGGGCCAACGTCCTGACTTTC. Translated, it gives CASSSKWPGANVLTF. This chain uses TRBV27 with TRBJ2-6; D is ambiguous. Germline assignment: CDR1 MNHEY and CDR2 SMNVEV (reference sequence). The CDR3 sequence is 15 residues long. The V and J ends lost 4 bases and 2 bases respectively, with 9 bases between them. Based on the CDR3 plus reference TRBV27 and TRBJ2-6, the full variable domain is EAQVTQNPRYLITVTGKKLTVTCSQNMNHEYMSWYRQDPGLGLRQIYYSMNVEVTDKGDVPEGYKVSRKEKRNFPLILESPSPNQTSLYFCASSSKWPGANVLTFGAGSRLTVL.

This clone occurred once. The chain is built from TRBV7-2 and TRBJ2-7, with D perhaps assigned TRBD1 or TRBD2 (5 bases each). The length of the CDR3 is 16 residues. Per germline, CDR1 SGHTA and CDR2 FQGNSA. Trimming removed 6 bases at V and 4 bases at J, with 22 bases between. The CDR3 nucleotides are TGTGCCAGCAGTTTTTTATCCGGGACCTCTTCGTACGAGCAGTACTTC. Its protein product is CASSFLSGTSSYEQYF.

The genes are TRBV7-6 and TRBJ1-4; 8 bases fit TRBD1. V was pared by 2 bases and J by 7 bases, with 9 bases of the junction left unmatched. The CDR3 has 16 amino acids. The germline V gene has CDR1 SGHVS and CDR2 FNYEAQ. The CDR3, as DNA: TGTGCCAGCAGCTTACTGCAGGACAGGGCGGGTGAAAAACTGTTTTTT. It codes for CASSLLQDRAGEKLFF.

The chain joins TRBV29-1 to TRBJ1-1; possible D gene TRBD1, 5 bases. Per germline, CDR1 SQVTM and CDR2 ANQGSEA. Trimming stripped 7 bases from V and 8 bases from J, with 11 bases between. This CDR3 has 10 residues. CDR3: CSARDAEAFF. The CDR3 nucleotides read TGCAGCGCACGGGACGCAGAAGCTTTCTTT.

The J gene is TRBJ2-3, the V gene TRBV5-1; TRBD2 aligns across 12 bases. Germline V gene data show CDR1 as SGHRS and CDR2 as YFSETQ. The CDR3 runs 15 residues. With V trimmed by 0 bases and J by 10 bases, 6 bases remained unmatched. The CDR3 is CASSLGSSGGAAQYF. The DNA of the CDR3 is TGCGCCAGCAGCTTGGGGTCTAGCGGGGGGGCCGCGCAGTATTTT.

This sequence joins TRBV11-2 and TRBJ2-7, with D maybe TRBD1 (5 bases). The CDR3 totals 11 residues. The germline V gene has CDR1 SGHAT and CDR2 FQNNGV. V was clipped by 7 bases and J by 8 bases, with 12 bases between them. The CDR3 sequence is CASTEWGQQYF. In nucleotides, the CDR3 is TGTGCCAGCACCGAATGGGGCCAGCAGTACTTC. Filled out from reference TRBV11-2 and TRBJ2-7, the complete variable domain reads EAGVAQSPRYKIIEKRQSVAFWCNPISGHATLYWYQQILGQGPKLLIQFQNNGVVDDSQLPKDRFSAERLKGVDSTLKIQPAKLEDSAVYLCASTEWGQQYFGPGTRLTVT.

In this sample, this clone is medium-sized. V usage is TRBV9 and J usage is TRBJ1-1; D is unclear. Trimming pared 0 bases from V and 1 base from J, leaving 10 bases between. This CDR3 region has 15 residues. In germline, CDR1 is SGDLS, CDR2 YYNGEE. The CDR3 sequence is CASSVGSLGNTEAFF. The CDR3 DNA sequence: TGTGCCAGCAGCGTAGGGTCCCTCGGGAACACTGAAGCTTTCTTT.